The subject of this entry is one T cell receptor beta chain. The data belong to a study of blood T cell repertoires in COVID-19. At the level of the study: Collection of acute and convalescent COVID-19 samples took place in the United States, Italy and Spain. Sources were T cells, B-cell-depleted T cells, or PBMCs; the material itself was cDNA or gDNA.

The CDR3 runs to 13 residues. Germline values: CDR1 LNHDA, CDR2 SQIVND (reference sequence). V dropped 3 bases and J dropped 10; count of bases not matched to a gene: 6. Per the authors' pipeline: Reference gene primer amplification yielded estimated nucleated cell counts. Method: immunoSEQ multiplex PCR; TCRdb's copy keeps in-frame clones and lacks some. V and J calls plus clone size are reproduced from that table; the DNA served to infer D and trimming. The sample lists tens of thousands of clones, more than 75% occurring once. The genes are TRBV19 and TRBJ2-1, with 7 bases aligning to TRBD2. The TCR originated in a man in his 60s with active or convalescent COVID-19. Sample: peripheral blood. The CDR3 spells CASSIRDYGEQFF. The CDR3 region has the DNA TGTGCCAGTAGTATCCGGGACTATGGGGAGCAGTTCTTC.